Listed below are T cell receptor beta chains from one sample, sequenced in a study of cytomegalovirus exposure and HLA in healthy donors. Some clones are missing from TCRdb's copy, which holds only in-frame ones; the method was immunoSEQ multiplex PCR. The sample carries about 220,000 clones, over 80% recorded once. Sequences were obtained from PBMCs. All receptors derive from a woman in her late teens or twenties in good health and CMV-seronegative. The CDR3 runs from the conserved cysteine through the conserved F or W. A D gene is named only where the DNA matches it firmly. Only part of the rows carry a size: once, few, many, or a class if the clone is expanded.

TGTGCCAGCAGCATAGCGGGACTCCAAGAGACCCAGTACTTC	CASSIAGLQETQYF	TRBJ2-5	TRBV5-4	NA	14	TRBD2
TGCACCAGCAGCCAAGGGGTACTAATATTAGCGTACGAGCAGTACTTC	CTSSQGVLILAYEQYF	TRBJ2-7	TRBV1	once	16	NA
TGCGCCAGCATCATAGCGGGACTATACGAGCAGTACTTC	CASIIAGLYEQYF	TRBJ2-7	TRBV10-1	once	13	TRBD2
TGCGCCAGCAGCCCCCTAGCGGGAGGAGCCTACGAGCAGTACTTC	CASSPLAGGAYEQYF	TRBJ2-7	TRBV5-1	NA	15	TRBD2
TGTGCCAGCAGCCCGCGGGCTTTCTTT	CASSPRAFF	TRBJ1-1	TRBV7-8	NA	9	NA
TGTGCCAGCAGCCCGGGCAGGGCCCATGGCTACACCTTC	CASSPGRAHGYTF	TRBJ1-2	TRBV6-5	NA	13	NA
TGTGCCACCAGCAGACAGGGCGCCCTCCCCGGGGAGCTGTTTTTT	CATSRQGALPGELFF	TRBJ2-2	TRBV15	NA	15	NA
TGTGCCAGCAGCCCAAACGACAGGGGAACCTCCTACGAGCAGTACTTC	CASSPNDRGTSYEQYF	TRBJ2-7	TRBV7-2	NA	16	TRBD1
TGCGCCAGCAGCCAAGCGGGGTTAGCCAAAAACATTCAGTACTTC	CASSQAGLAKNIQYF	TRBJ2-4	TRBV4-1	NA	15	NA
TGTGCCTGGAGTGTACAGGGCCCCCATGCCTACGAGCAGTACTTC	CAWSVQGPHAYEQYF	TRBJ2-7	TRBV30	NA	15	NA
TGTGCCAGCAGCCCTGTAGTCGGGGGGCATGGGGAGCAGTACTTC	CASSPVVGGHGEQYF	TRBJ2-7	TRBV11-2	NA	15	NA
TGTGCCAGCAGCTTGGGAGTGGACGAGGGTTCACCCCTCCACTTT	CASSLGVDEGSPLHF	TRBJ1-6	TRBV5-4	NA	15	NA
TGTGCCAGCAGCTTAAAACAGGGGGCTATGAACACTGAAGCTTTCTTT	CASSLKQGAMNTEAFF	TRBJ1-1	TRBV7-8	NA	16	TRBD1
TGTGCCAGCAGCTTTGACAGGGGGCGATTGGAGACCCAGTACTTC	CASSFDRGRLETQYF	TRBJ2-5	TRBV5-6	NA	15	TRBD1
TGTGCCAGCAGTGCTTTAGAAGGGGGCACTGAAGCTTTCTTT	CASSALEGGTEAFF	TRBJ1-1	TRBV6-4	NA	14	NA
TGCGCCAGCAGCTGGACAGGCTCGTCCTACGAGCAGTACTTC	CASSWTGSSYEQYF	TRBJ2-7	TRBV5-1	NA	14	TRBD1
TGTGCCAGCTCACCCCTAGCGGGAGGTGACACCGGGGAGCTGTTTTTT	CASSPLAGGDTGELFF	TRBJ2-2	TRBV18	NA	16	TRBD2
TGTGCCAGCAGCCGTAATATTCTTAATTCACCCCTCCACTTT	CASSRNILNSPLHF	TRBJ1-6	TRBV6-5	NA	14	NA
TGTGCCAGCAGCTCTCTAGCGGGAGGTAGCACAGATACGCAGTATTTT	CASSSLAGGSTDTQYF	TRBJ2-3	TRBV5-5	NA	16	TRBD2
TGTGCCAGCAGCTTGAACGGGAGGGCGAACACCGGGGAGCTGTTTTTT	CASSLNGRANTGELFF	TRBJ2-2	TRBV5-6	NA	16	TRBD2
TGTGCCTGCCTGCCGGGACAGGTCTCAACTAATGAAAAACTGTTTTTT	CACLPGQVSTNEKLFF	TRBJ1-4	TRBV30	NA	16	TRBD1
TGTGCCAGCAGGCCTAGCGGGACTCCCACAGATACGCAGTATTTT	CASRPSGTPTDTQYF	TRBJ2-3	TRBV2	NA	15	TRBD2
TGCGCCAGCTGGAAGGTCGGGGGCACTGAAGCTTTCTTT	CASWKVGGTEAFF	TRBJ1-1	TRBV4-1	NA	13	NA
TGCAGCGTTGACAAGGGGGCACAGGGTGGAAACACCATATATTTT	CSVDKGAQGGNTIYF	TRBJ1-3	TRBV29-1	NA	15	TRBD1
TGCGCCAGCAGCTGGACTAGCGGCTCAGATACGCAGTATTTT	CASSWTSGSDTQYF	TRBJ2-3	TRBV5-1	NA	14	TRBD2
TGTGCCAGCAGTGACCCGACAGAGATACGCTATGGCTACACCTTC	CASSDPTEIRYGYTF	TRBJ1-2	TRBV6-1	NA	15	NA
TGTGCCAGCAGTGAATTGCTAGCGGGAGATAGAGAGACCCAGTACTTC	CASSELLAGDRETQYF	TRBJ2-5	TRBV2	once	16	TRBD2
TGCGCCAGCAGCCCCGGGACAGGCCGCAGCTCCTACGAGCAGTACTTC	CASSPGTGRSSYEQYF	TRBJ2-7	TRBV5-1	NA	16	TRBD1
TGTGCCAGCAGCTTAGACCGACAGACCTCCTACGAGCAGTACTTC	CASSLDRQTSYEQYF	TRBJ2-7	TRBV11-2	NA	15	NA
TGTGCCAGCAGCAGCGGGGGACGAACCGAGCAGTACTTC	CASSSGGRTEQYF	TRBJ2-7	TRBV11-3	few	13	TRBD2
TGTGCCAGCAGCCTAGGGGGGACTAGCGGGAGTAGTGGTCATTCAGATACGCAGTATTTT	CASSLGGTSGSSGHSDTQYF	TRBJ2-3	TRBV7-6	NA	20	TRBD2
TGTGCCAGCAGTCGACAGGGACTCTACAATGAGCAGTTCTTC	CASSRQGLYNEQFF	TRBJ2-1	TRBV6-6	NA	14	NA
TGTGCCAGCAGCTTGGGGGGAGCCACCTCGGGCTACACCTTC	CASSLGGATSGYTF	TRBJ1-2	TRBV5-5	NA	14	NA
TGTGCCAGCACCTCACAGGGTACGACGATTCCCTACGAGCAGTACTTC	CASTSQGTTIPYEQYF	TRBJ2-7	TRBV27	once	16	NA
TGTGCCAGCAGCCGCCGCTTAGGAGGTGAGACCCAGTACTTC	CASSRRLGGETQYF	TRBJ2-5	TRBV28	NA	14	NA
TGTGCCAGCAGCTTGGCATTCCAGGGGCAGTACTTC	CASSLAFQGQYF	TRBJ2-7	TRBV11-2	few	12	NA
TGCAGCGTTGCTAGGGGTCCTGGCTACACCTTC	CSVARGPGYTF	TRBJ1-2	TRBV29-1	NA	11	NA
TGTGCCAGTAGTATTACTAGAGGTACCGGGGAGCTGTTTTTT	CASSITRGTGELFF	TRBJ2-2	TRBV19	NA	14	NA
TGTGCCACCAGCAGATCGGGGGGGACAAACACCGGGGAGCTGTTTTTT	CATSRSGGTNTGELFF	TRBJ2-2	TRBV15	NA	16	TRBD2
TGCAGCGTTGTAGGACAGGGCACGAACGAGCAGTACTTC	CSVVGQGTNEQYF	TRBJ2-7	TRBV29-1	once	13	TRBD1
TGCGCCAGCAGCCCCACAGGTGGAACTGAAGCTTTCTTT	CASSPTGGTEAFF	TRBJ1-1	TRBV4-1	NA	13	NA
TGTGCCAGCAGCTTAGAAGTCTCAGGACTAGCGGGAGGGTTAGGCTACGAGCAGTACTTC	CASSLEVSGLAGGLGYEQYF	TRBJ2-7	TRBV7-8	once	20	TRBD2
TGCGCCAGCAGCCAAGGGGCGGTGGGCAGGGGCTACTACGAGCAGTACTTC	CASSQGAVGRGYYEQYF	TRBJ2-7	TRBV4-1	NA	17	NA
TGCGCCAGCAGCTTCTTAGCGGGAGACGAGCAGTACTTC	CASSFLAGDEQYF	TRBJ2-7	TRBV5-1	NA	13	TRBD2
TGTGCCAGCAGTTTAACTGCCCCACCTAACACTGAAGCTTTCTTT	CASSLTAPPNTEAFF	TRBJ1-1	TRBV28	NA	15	NA
TGTGCCAGCAGCCAAGGGACAGCATATGGCTACACCTTC	CASSQGTAYGYTF	TRBJ1-2	TRBV14	NA	13	NA
TGTGCCAGCTACGACAGGGCCTCCTACTACGAGCAGTACTTC	CASYDRASYYEQYF	TRBJ2-7	TRBV2	NA	14	TRBD1
TGCAGCGTTGAGCGGACAGGGACCTACGAGCAGTACTTC	CSVERTGTYEQYF	TRBJ2-7	TRBV29-1	NA	13	TRBD1
TGTGCCAGCAGCAAAGAAGGACGGGGTGATACGCAGTATTTT	CASSKEGRGDTQYF	TRBJ2-3	TRBV21-1	NA	14	NA
TGTGCCAGCAGCCTCGACAGCCATCAGCCCCAGCATTTT	CASSLDSHQPQHF	TRBJ1-5	TRBV28	NA	13	NA
TGTGCCAGCAGTGTTTACAGGGTCTCCTACGAGCAGTACTTC	CASSVYRVSYEQYF	TRBJ2-7	TRBV2	NA	14	NA
TGTGCCAGCAATTACGGCGGGAGCCACAATGAGCAGTTCTTC	CASNYGGSHNEQFF	TRBJ2-1	TRBV7-9	NA	14	TRBD2
TGTGCCTTCCACGGGGGGCCCGGGATAGATAATTCACCCCTCCACTTT	CAFHGGPGIDNSPLHF	TRBJ1-6	TRBV30	once	16	NA